This T cell receptor (beta chain) originates from a study of cytomegalovirus exposure and HLA in healthy donors. Notes on the study in general: Investigators reported 164 TCR beta chains as tied to cytomegalovirus. In the roughly 130 validation repertoires, a later analysis found that first-cohort TCR clusters tended to co-occur. Three CMV-associated chains proved CMV antigen-specific in vitro. The classifier reportedly diagnosed cytomegalovirus status with high specificity and sensitivity.

Concerning this clone: Its antigen is as yet unknown.

Germline trimming cut 1 base from V and 2 bases from J; bases unmatched to any gene: 4. Germline V gene sequence: CDR1 SGHTA, CDR2 FQGTGA. There are 16 residues in the CDR3. The data were produced by immunoSEQ multiplex PCR, yet TCRdb's version contains in-frame clones alone and is incomplete. The sample carries more than 250,000 clones, 70% to 90% recorded once. V is TRBV7-3 and J is TRBJ2-2; the match to TRBD2 covers 7 bases. The sample consisted of PBMCs. This sequence originates from a woman under 30 in good health and CMV-seronegative. The CDR3 DNA follows: TGTGCCAGCAGCTTAATAGGCGGGAGCAACACCGGGGAGCTGTTTTTT. It is translated as CASSLIGGSNTGELFF.